Listed below are T cell receptor beta chains from one sample, sequenced in a study of cytomegalovirus exposure and HLA in healthy donors. Clones were sequenced by immunoSEQ multiplex PCR, and TCRdb holds only the in-frame ones, with some missing. The sample holds about 99,000 clones, around 10% seen once. The material sequenced was PBMCs. The receptors originated from a man between 40 and 49 years old in good health and CMV-seropositive. CDR3s include the opening cysteine and the closing phenylalanine or tryptophan. The order of the fields is CDR3 protein, CDR3 DNA, V gene, D gene, clone size, J gene. The D gene is left open where the match is weak. Only part of the rows carry a size: once, few, many, or a class if the clone is expanded.

CDR3: CANSLAGGRAGELFF; DNA: TGTGCCAACTCACTAGCGGGAGGACGAGCCGGGGAGCTGTTTTTT; V: TRBV18; D: TRBD2; size: .; J: TRBJ2-2
CDR3: CASSILGLAGRLRETQYF; DNA: TGTGCCAGCTCTATCCTGGGACTAGCGGGACGACTTCGAGAGACCCAGTACTTC; V: TRBV5-5; D: TRBD2; size: .; J: TRBJ2-5
CDR3: CASTSRTENTGELFF; DNA: TGTGCCAGCACCTCTAGGACAGAGAACACCGGGGAGCTGTTTTTT; V: TRBV11-2; D: .; size: many; J: TRBJ2-2
CDR3: CASSLGAGTGLVAFF; DNA: TGTGCCAGCAGCTTAGGGGCGGGGACAGGGTTGGTTGCTTTCTTT; V: TRBV7-9; D: TRBD1; size: .; J: TRBJ1-1
CDR3: CASSPEGAIGRLEQYF; DNA: TGCGCCAGCAGCCCGGAAGGGGCCATAGGACGATTGGAGCAGTACTTC; V: TRBV4-1; D: .; size: .; J: TRBJ2-5
CDR3: CSVEARDTEAFF; DNA: TGCAGCGTTGAGGCCCGGGACACTGAAGCTTTCTTT; V: TRBV29-1; D: .; size: few; J: TRBJ1-1
CDR3: CASSVDGRETSTDTQYF; DNA: TGTGCCAGCAGCGTCGACGGACGGGAAACTAGCACAGATACGCAGTATTTT; V: TRBV9; D: .; size: few; J: TRBJ2-3
CDR3: CAWSVRWAYNYNEQFF; DNA: TGTGCCTGGAGTGTACGGTGGGCTTACAACTACAATGAGCAGTTCTTC; V: TRBV30; D: .; size: .; J: TRBJ2-1
CDR3: CASSLGGDGEQFF; DNA: TGTGCCAGCAGCTTAGGGGGGGACGGTGAGCAGTTCTTC; V: TRBV7-9; D: .; size: few; J: TRBJ2-1
CDR3: CASRSVYYGYTF; DNA: TGTGCCAGCAGATCAGTGTACTATGGCTACACCTTC; V: TRBV28; D: .; size: .; J: TRBJ1-2
CDR3: CASSGEDSSYNEQFF; DNA: TGTGCCAGCAGCGGTGAGGACAGTAGTTACAATGAGCAGTTCTTC; V: TRBV9; D: .; size: .; J: TRBJ2-1
CDR3: CASTPGGTVNYGYTF; DNA: TGTGCCAGCACTCCAGGTGGGACAGTTAACTATGGCTACACCTTC; V: TRBV6-6; D: TRBD1; size: few; J: TRBJ1-2
CDR3: CASRSGGSGSEQYF; DNA: TGCGCCAGCAGAAGCGGGGGTTCTGGTAGCGAGCAGTACTTC; V: TRBV10-1; D: TRBD2; size: few; J: TRBJ2-7
CDR3: CASGSSTNYGYTF; DNA: TGTGCCAGCGGTTCCAGTACTAACTATGGCTACACCTTC; V: TRBV7-2; D: .; size: .; J: TRBJ1-2
CDR3: CASSHRGSNQPQHF; DNA: TGTGCCAGCAGCCACAGGGGTAGCAATCAGCCCCAGCATTTT; V: TRBV7-8; D: TRBD1; size: .; J: TRBJ1-5
CDR3: CASSYSRANTEAFF; DNA: TGTGCCAGCAGTTACTCCAGGGCGAACACTGAAGCTTTCTTT; V: TRBV6-6; D: .; size: .; J: TRBJ1-1
CDR3: CARKLAGGPYEQYF; DNA: TGCGCCCGCAAGCTGGCGGGAGGCCCCTACGAGCAGTACTTC; V: TRBV10-2; D: TRBD2; size: .; J: TRBJ2-7
CDR3: CASSTPPGQRSNYEQYF; DNA: TGTGCCAGTAGTACACCCCCGGGACAGAGATCGAACTACGAGCAGTACTTC; V: TRBV19; D: TRBD1; size: few; J: TRBJ2-7
CDR3: CASSLRTSNTEAFF; DNA: TGTGCCAGCAGCCTCAGGACATCGAACACTGAAGCTTTCTTT; V: TRBV11-2; D: .; size: few; J: TRBJ1-1
CDR3: CASSFGLGRNIQYF; DNA: TGTGCCAGCAGCTTCGGACTAGGGCGGAACATTCAGTACTTC; V: TRBV5-6; D: TRBD2; size: few; J: TRBJ2-4
CDR3: CATAQGYNEQFF; DNA: TGTGCCACCGCTCAGGGGTACAATGAGCAGTTCTTC; V: TRBV25-1; D: .; size: .; J: TRBJ2-1
CDR3: CASSLSRGKNTEAFF; DNA: TGTGCCAGCAGCTTATCGAGGGGGAAGAACACTGAAGCTTTCTTT; V: TRBV7-2; D: .; size: few; J: TRBJ1-1
CDR3: CASSLKPDTQYF; DNA: TGTGCCAGCAGCCTAAAACCAGATACGCAGTATTTT; V: TRBV13; D: .; size: few; J: TRBJ2-3
CDR3: CASSLGVSVETQYF; DNA: TGCGCCAGCAGCTTGGGAGTTTCGGTGGAGACCCAGTACTTC; V: TRBV5-1; D: .; size: .; J: TRBJ2-5
CDR3: CASSLMDRGSTGELFF; DNA: TGTGCCAGCAGTTTAATGGACAGGGGTAGCACCGGGGAGCTGTTTTTT; V: TRBV28; D: TRBD1; size: few; J: TRBJ2-2
CDR3: CASSLGTSGRRGETQYF; DNA: TGTGCCAGCAGCCTCGGGACTAGCGGGAGGCGGGGAGAGACCCAGTACTTC; V: TRBV11-2; D: TRBD2; size: .; J: TRBJ2-5
CDR3: CASSVEGQGVYEQYF; DNA: TGTGCCAGCAGCGTAGAGGGACAGGGGGTGTACGAGCAGTACTTC; V: TRBV9; D: TRBD1; size: .; J: TRBJ2-7
CDR3: CASSVRSGRYYEQYF; DNA: TGTGCCAGCAGCGTAAGAAGCGGGAGATACTACGAGCAGTACTTC; V: TRBV9; D: TRBD2; size: few; J: TRBJ2-7
CDR3: CASRRTASGNTIYF; DNA: TGTGCCAGCAGACGGACAGCCTCTGGAAACACCATATATTTT; V: TRBV7-8; D: .; size: .; J: TRBJ1-3
CDR3: CASSPTAGLSETQYF; DNA: TGCGCCAGCAGCCCGACTGCAGGGCTATCCGAGACCCAGTACTTC; V: TRBV5-1; D: .; size: .; J: TRBJ2-5
CDR3: CASSLFPGTGAYEQYF; DNA: TGCGCCAGCAGCCTATTTCCCGGGACAGGGGCCTACGAGCAGTACTTC; V: TRBV5-1; D: TRBD1; size: .; J: TRBJ2-7
CDR3: CASIEQRGTGRDNSPLHF; DNA: TGTGCCAGCATCGAACAGCGCGGGACAGGTCGAGATAATTCACCCCTCCACTTT; V: TRBV5-6; D: TRBD1; size: .; J: TRBJ1-6
CDR3: CASLRTTGETQYF; DNA: TGTGCCAGCCTCCGAACTACAGGAGAGACCCAGTACTTC; V: TRBV6-1; D: .; size: few; J: TRBJ2-5
CDR3: CASSVDGTSGTDTQYF; DNA: TGTGCCAGCAGCGTAGACGGGACTAGCGGCACAGATACGCAGTATTTT; V: TRBV9; D: TRBD2; size: .; J: TRBJ2-3
CDR3: CASSARTGIGTGNTIYF; DNA: TGTGCCAGCAGCGCTCGGACAGGGATTGGGACTGGAAACACCATATATTTT; V: TRBV9; D: TRBD1; size: few; J: TRBJ1-3